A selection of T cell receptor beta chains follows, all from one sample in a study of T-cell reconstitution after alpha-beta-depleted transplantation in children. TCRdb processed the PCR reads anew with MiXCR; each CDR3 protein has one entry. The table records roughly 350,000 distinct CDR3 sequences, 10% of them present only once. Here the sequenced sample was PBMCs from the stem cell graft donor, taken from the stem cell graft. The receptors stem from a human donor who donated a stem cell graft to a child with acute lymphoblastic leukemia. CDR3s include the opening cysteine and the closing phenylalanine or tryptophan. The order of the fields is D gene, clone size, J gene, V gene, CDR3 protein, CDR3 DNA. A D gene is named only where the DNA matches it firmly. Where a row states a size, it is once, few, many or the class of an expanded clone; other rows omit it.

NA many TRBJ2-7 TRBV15 CATSRDQGTRGEQYF TGTGCCACCAGCAGAGATCAGGGGACAAGGGGCGAGCAGTACTTC
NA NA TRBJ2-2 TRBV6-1 CASSRTLRSGELFF TGTGCCAGCAGTCGGACCTTGAGGTCCGGGGAGCTGTTTTTT
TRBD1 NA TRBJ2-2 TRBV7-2 CASSFSGQGNTGELFF TGTGCCAGCAGCTTCTCCGGACAGGGGAACACCGGGGAGCTGTTTTTT
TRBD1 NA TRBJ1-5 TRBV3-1 CASSQEGTANQPQHF TGTGCCAGCAGCCAAGAAGGGACAGCGAATCAGCCCCAGCATTTT
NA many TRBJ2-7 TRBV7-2 CASSLAAAASYEQYF TGTGCCAGCAGCTTAGCAGCGGCCGCTTCCTACGAGCAGTACTTC
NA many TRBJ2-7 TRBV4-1 CASSQEGLNHSYEQYF TGCGCCAGCAGCCAAGAGGGCCTAAATCACTCCTACGAGCAGTACTTC
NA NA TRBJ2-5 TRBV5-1 CASSLGLGRGRDAGETQYF TGCGCCAGCAGCTTGGGGCTCGGGCGCGGTCGGGACGCAGGAGAGACCCAGTACTTC
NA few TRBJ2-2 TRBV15 CATSRSVYTGELFF TGTGCCACCAGCAGATCGGTGTATACCGGGGAGCTGTTTTTT
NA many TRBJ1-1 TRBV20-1 CSARDFRGRTEAFF TGCAGTGCTAGAGATTTTAGGGGAAGGACTGAAGCTTTCTTT
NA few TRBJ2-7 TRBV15 CATSRETPLGPYEQYF TGTGCCACCAGCAGAGAAACGCCGCTAGGGCCTTACGAGCAGTACTTC
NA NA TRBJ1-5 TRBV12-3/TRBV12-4 CASSLEKGPGDSNQPQHF TGTGCCAGCAGTTTGGAAAAGGGGCCGGGGGATAGCAATCAGCCCCAGCATTTT
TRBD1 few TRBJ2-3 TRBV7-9 CASSNQPGQGNTDTQYF TGTGCCAGCAGCAACCAGCCAGGACAGGGGAACACAGATACGCAGTATTTT
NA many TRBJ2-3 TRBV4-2 CASSEAPRPDTQYF TGTGCCAGCAGCGAGGCCCCCCGGCCAGATACGCAGTATTTT
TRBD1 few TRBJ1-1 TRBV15 CATSRGTGTGWKFSGNTEAFF TGTGCCACCAGCAGAGGGACCGGGACAGGGTGGAAATTTTCCGGTAACACTGAAGCTTTCTTT
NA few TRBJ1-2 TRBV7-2 CASSRNSRYGYTF TGTGCCAGCAGCCGTAACAGTCGCTATGGCTACACCTTC
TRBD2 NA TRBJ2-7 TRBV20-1 CSARVPSGRTYEQYF TGCAGTGCTAGAGTCCCCAGCGGGAGGACCTACGAGCAGTACTTC
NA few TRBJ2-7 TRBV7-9 CASSLVLTSTSYEQYF TGTGCCAGCAGCTTAGTTTTGACATCGACTTCCTACGAGCAGTACTTC
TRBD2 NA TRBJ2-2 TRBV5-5 CASSALGGGRSQELFF TGTGCCAGCAGCGCCCTCGGGGGGGGCCGATCCCAGGAGCTGTTTTTT
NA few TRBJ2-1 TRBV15 CATSRVGFSAEQFF TGTGCCACCAGCAGAGTTGGCTTCTCAGCGGAGCAGTTCTTC
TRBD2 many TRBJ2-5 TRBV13 CASSPRTSGYQETQYF TGTGCCAGCAGCCCCCGGACTAGCGGGTACCAAGAGACCCAGTACTTC
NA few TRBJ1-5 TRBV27 CASSFVGPNQPQHF TGTGCCAGCAGTTTCGTTGGTCCCAATCAGCCCCAGCATTTT
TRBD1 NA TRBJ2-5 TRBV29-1 CSVNRGETQYF TGCAGCGTTAACAGGGGAGAGACCCAGTACTTC
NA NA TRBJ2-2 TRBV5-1 CASSHPLRDPSGELFF TGCGCCAGCAGCCACCCCCTCAGAGATCCCTCCGGGGAGCTGTTTTTT
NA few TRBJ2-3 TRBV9 CASSPTPYTDTQYF TGTGCCAGCAGTCCAACTCCGTACACAGATACGCAGTATTTT
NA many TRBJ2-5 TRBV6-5 CASSYSSVMYQETQYF TGTGCCAGCAGTTACTCGTCGGTGATGTACCAAGAGACCCAGTACTTC
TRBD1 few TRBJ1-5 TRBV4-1 CASSPIGQGTNQPQHF TGCGCCAGCAGCCCAATCGGACAGGGGACCAATCAGCCCCAGCATTTT
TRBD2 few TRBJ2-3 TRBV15 CATSPGRERFTDTQYF TGTGCCACCAGCCCGGGGAGGGAGCGGTTCACAGATACGCAGTATTTT